This T cell receptor (beta chain) was captured in a study of shared clonotypes between healthy human individuals. Overall study context: Researchers drew samples from two women and a few men aged 18 to 49.

The CDR3 runs 12 residues. In germline, CDR1 is SEHNR, CDR2 FQNEAQ (reference sequence). The V end lost 3 bases, the J end lost 10 bases, and 7 bases lay between the germline ends. Generated by immunoSEQ multiplex PCR, the TCRdb table keeps only in-frame clones and is missing some. The sample has about 490,000 clones, less than 80% seen once. The sequence was obtained from a woman aged 40 to 49 in good health. Some clones in this sample may be carry-over from other donors' samples. The chain is built from TRBV7-9 and TRBJ1-6, with unresolved D. The sample consisted of PBMCs. This chain's CDR3 is CASSFSRSPLHF. The CDR3, as DNA: TGTGCCAGCAGCTTTTCTAGATCACCCCTCCACTTT.